This passage covers 8 T cell receptor beta chains from one sample sequenced in a study of T cells in women clearing cervical HPV infection. Only in-frame clones appear in the TCRdb table, and some are missing; sequencing was by immunoSEQ multiplex PCR. The sample includes about 36,000 clones. The sample taken for sequencing was blood buffy coat. These receptors were obtained from a woman between 18 and 70 years old with a cervical HPV16 infection that either progressed to CIN3+ or cleared (not recorded which).

Worth noting for this clone: The sequenced fragment ends 3 residues before the CDR3 boundary, so the rest is inferred from the germline J gene. The V and J genes are TRBV20-1 and TRBJ2-1; the match to TRBD2 covers 11 bases. This CDR3 has 15 residues. The ends lost 8 bases at V and 3 bases at J; junction bases unmatched: 9. CDR1 and CDR2 from the germline V gene are DFQATT and SNEGSKA (reference sequence). The part of the CDR3 DNA that was read is TGCAGTCTCCCCCGGGGGACTAGCGGCTACAATGAG. It encodes CSLPRGTSGYNE. The entire CDR3 protein is CSLPRGTSGYNEQFF.

As concerns this clone: The observed sequence ends 3 residues before the CDR3 terminus, with the missing tail filled in from the germline J gene. The gene calls are TRBV7-9 and TRBJ2-7; tentative D call: TRBD1 (6 bases). V was shortened by 3 bases and J by 6 bases, with 18 bases between the two germline ends. This CDR3 has 15 amino acids. CDR1 SEHNR and CDR2 FQNEAQ come from the germline V gene (reference sequence). The CDR3 region is CASSLDVSGGPEQYF. The part of the CDR3 DNA that was read is TGTGCCAGCAGCTTGGACGTGTCTGGGGGCCCCGAG.

On this clone: From the germline J gene comes the end of the CDR3, since the read stops 3 residues before it. The chain is built from TRBV12-3 or TRBV12-4 and TRBJ2-6; D is unclear. V lost 7 bases, J lost 0 bases, and 16 bases lay in between. There are 17 residues in the CDR3. CDR3 bases read: TGTGCCAGCACCGCCACGGCGGTCCTCTCTGGGGCCAACGTC. Its protein product is CASTATAVLSGANV. In full, the CDR3 reads CASTATAVLSGANVLTF.

The CDR3: CSAPSDRGLYSPLHF. CDR3 bases read: TGCAGTGCACCCTCGGACAGGGGGCTTTATTCACCC. V usage is TRBV20-1 and J usage is TRBJ1-6; TRBD1 agrees at 11 bases. The read finishes 3 residues shy of the CDR3 end, and the germline J gene is used to complete it. V shed 6 bases and J 8 bases; nucleotides not matched to a gene: 9. The CDR3 has 15 amino acids. CDR1 is DFQATT and CDR2 is SNEGSKA in the germline V gene (reference sequence).

Of note for this clone: The read is 3 residues too short to cover the CDR3 end, so that end is filled in from the germline J gene. This sequence joins TRBV2 and TRBJ2-1; weak D call: TRBD1 (6 bases). The CDR3 runs 15 residues. V was shortened by 4 bases and J by 0 bases, with 10 bases between the two germline ends. CDR1 and CDR2 (germline): SNHLY, FYNNEI. The CDR3 protein is CASSAGRGSYNEQFF. The CDR3 bases that were read are TGTGCCAGCAGTGCGGGCAGGGGCTCCTACAATGAG. Supplemented by reference TRBV2 and TRBJ2-1, the full variable domain reads EPEVTQTPSHQVTQMGQEVILRCVPISNHLYFYWYRQILGQKVEFLVSFYNNEISEKSEIFDDQFSVERPDGSNFTLKIRSTKLEDSAMYFCASSAGRGSYNEQFFGPGTRLTVL.

Concerning this clone: The read terminates 3 residues before the CDR3 end, so the remaining end is supplied by the germline J gene. The sample contains more than one DNA sequence encoding this CDR3. V usage is TRBV4-1 and J usage is TRBJ1-5; TRBD1 is a possible D gene (5 bases). The CDR3 runs to 15 residues. Per germline, CDR1 MGHRA and CDR2 YSYEKL. V lost 1 base and J 1 base, leaving 8 bases between the germline ends. CDR3 amino acids: CASSQVGGSNQPQHF. Partial CDR3 DNA: TGCGCCAGCAGCCAAGTGGGGGGGAGCAATCAGCCC.

Of note for this clone: The read terminates 3 residues ahead of where the CDR3 ends, so the germline J gene completes it. V gene TRBV5-4 combines with J gene TRBJ1-1; 7 bases align to TRBD1. With V trimmed by 4 bases and J by 2 bases, 8 bases remained unmatched. The CDR3 is 15 residues long. The germline gives CDR1 SGHNT, CDR2 YYREEE (reference sequence). The CDR3 loop is CASSPGTDLNTEAFF. CDR3 DNA (partial): TGTGCCAGCAGCCCCGGGACAGACCTTAACACTGAA.

Comments on this clone: Germline is not matched at one junction end, which may reflect a read error. The DNA ends 3 residues before the CDR3 does, and the rest of the CDR3 is filled in from the germline J gene. This specimen includes other DNA sequences encoding the same CDR3. The chain carries TRBV11-2 and TRBJ1-3; D possibly corresponds to TRBD1 (6 bases). CDR3 length equals 15 residues. Looked up from germline, CDR1 is SGHAT and CDR2 is FQNNGV. The chain's CDR3 is CASSPDSSSGNTIYF. The covered CDR3 bases are TGTGCCAGCAGCCCGGACAGTAGCTCTGGAAACACG.